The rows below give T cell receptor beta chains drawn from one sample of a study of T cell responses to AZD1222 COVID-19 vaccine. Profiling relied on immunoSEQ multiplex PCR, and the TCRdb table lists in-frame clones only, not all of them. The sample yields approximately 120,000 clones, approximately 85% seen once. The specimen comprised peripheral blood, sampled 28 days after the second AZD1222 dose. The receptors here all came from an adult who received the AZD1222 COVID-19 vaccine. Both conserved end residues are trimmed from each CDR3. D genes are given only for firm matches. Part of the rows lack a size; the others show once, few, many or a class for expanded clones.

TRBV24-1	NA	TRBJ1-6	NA	ATSDWSGGPLH
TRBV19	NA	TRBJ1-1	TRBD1	ASSRPRTGETNTEAF
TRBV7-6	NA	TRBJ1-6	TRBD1	ASSERQGTANNSPLH
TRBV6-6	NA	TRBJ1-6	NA	ASTPGKRYNSPLH
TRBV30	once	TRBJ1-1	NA	AWGTGTNTEAF
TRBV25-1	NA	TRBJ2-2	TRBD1	ASSVGDRGANTGELF
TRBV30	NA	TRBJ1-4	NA	AWSEVDRDREKLF
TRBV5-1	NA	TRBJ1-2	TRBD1	ASSLRSTGDYGYT
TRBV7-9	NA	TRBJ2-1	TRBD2	ASSPPGLAGGSSYNEQF
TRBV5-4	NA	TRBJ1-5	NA	ASSLQGGGQPQH
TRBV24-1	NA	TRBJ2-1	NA	ATSDLGGAPYNEQF
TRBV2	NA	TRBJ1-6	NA	ASSDTGTNNSPLH
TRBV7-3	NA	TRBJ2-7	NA	ASSLQGGDSYEQY
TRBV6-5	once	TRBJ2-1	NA	ATRSGSMYNEQF
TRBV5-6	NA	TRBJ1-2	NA	ASSLMVRGGVNYGYT
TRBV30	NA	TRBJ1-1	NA	AWSERGDTEAF
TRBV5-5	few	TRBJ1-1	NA	ASSSGMNTEAF
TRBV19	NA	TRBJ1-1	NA	ASTLPGGRKTEAF
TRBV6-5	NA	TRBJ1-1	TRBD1	ASSYQGGLGAF
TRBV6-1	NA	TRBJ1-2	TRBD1	ASSVPYDREANYGYT
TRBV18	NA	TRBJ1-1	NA	ASSPGSDLNTEAF
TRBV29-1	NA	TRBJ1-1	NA	SVGLTREAF
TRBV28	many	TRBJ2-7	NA	ASSLEGPYEQY
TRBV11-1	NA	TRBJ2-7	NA	ASSFSGGGYYEQY
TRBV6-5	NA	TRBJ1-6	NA	ASSYGVNSPLH
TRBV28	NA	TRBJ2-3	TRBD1	ASSPNRGRPVDTQY
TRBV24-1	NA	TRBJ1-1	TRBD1	ATSGWSRGYTEAF
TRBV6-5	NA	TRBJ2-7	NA	ASSYSIASSSYEQY
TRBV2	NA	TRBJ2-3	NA	ASSSRTGGTDTQY
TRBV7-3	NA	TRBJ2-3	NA	ASSLGLATDTQY
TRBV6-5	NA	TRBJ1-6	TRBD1	ASSRGQNYNSPLH
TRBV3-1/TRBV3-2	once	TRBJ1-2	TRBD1	ASSQETGIYGYT
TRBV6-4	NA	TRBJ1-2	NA	ASSGGDTKNYGYT
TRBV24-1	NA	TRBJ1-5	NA	ATRPGGTASNQPQH
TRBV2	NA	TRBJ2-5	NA	ASSDRSYQETQY
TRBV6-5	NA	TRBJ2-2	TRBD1	ASRNTGVWTGELF
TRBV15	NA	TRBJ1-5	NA	ATSRDSGRNNQPQH
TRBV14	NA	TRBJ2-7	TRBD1	ASSHSMGTGTYEQY
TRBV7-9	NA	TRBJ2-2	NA	ASSFWHRDTGELF
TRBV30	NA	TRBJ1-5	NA	AWSDGGNQPQH
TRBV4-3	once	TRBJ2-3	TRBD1	ASSQDGDSGTDTQY
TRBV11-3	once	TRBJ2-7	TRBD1	ASSPPGGRAEQY
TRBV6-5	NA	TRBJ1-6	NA	ASSRKEGNSPLH
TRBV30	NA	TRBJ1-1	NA	AWNLMNTEAF
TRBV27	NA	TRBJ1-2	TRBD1	ASSFQGGVGYT
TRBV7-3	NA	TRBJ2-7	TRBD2	ASSFSGGAEEQY
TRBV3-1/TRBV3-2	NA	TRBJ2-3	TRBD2	ASSQGNSGGAGTQY
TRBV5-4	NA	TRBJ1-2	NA	ASSLAPRGARNYGYT
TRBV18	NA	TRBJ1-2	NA	ASSPNTEMTTNYGYT
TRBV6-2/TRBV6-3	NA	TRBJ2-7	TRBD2	ASNPAGGNSYEQY
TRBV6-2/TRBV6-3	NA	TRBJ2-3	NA	ASSYEPRHTQY
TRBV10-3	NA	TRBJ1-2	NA	AIRGGTNYGYT
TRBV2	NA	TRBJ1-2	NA	ASGDSAFGYT
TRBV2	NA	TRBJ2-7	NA	ASSEADRRGEQY
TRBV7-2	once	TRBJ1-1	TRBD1	ASSHRQGLDEAF
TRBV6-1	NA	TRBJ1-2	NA	ASSEPGRDLGYT
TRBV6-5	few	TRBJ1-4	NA	ASSLLGRKEKLF
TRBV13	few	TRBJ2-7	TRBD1	ASTAGGYEQY
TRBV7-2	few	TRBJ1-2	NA	ASTLKEGIYGYT
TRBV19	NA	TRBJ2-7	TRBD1	ASSFRTGSYEQY